One sample yielded the 30 T cell receptor beta chains listed below, sequenced in a study of blood T cell repertoires in COVID-19. Assay used: immunoSEQ multiplex PCR; TCRdb lists only in-frame clones, some missing. The sample lists approximately 150,000 clones; 70% to 90% were seen once. The sample consisted of PBMCs or T cells enriched from blood (not recorded which). The receptor set was obtained from a man in his forties who had recovered from COVID-19.

The genes are TRBV5-4 and TRBJ1-2; possibly TRBD1 for D (5 bases). Trimming shortened V by 2 bases and J by 0 bases, and 8 bases separated the two germline ends. This CDR3 has 14 residues. Germline V gives CDR1 SGHNT, CDR2 YYREEE (reference sequence). The CDR3 is CASSLRQPNYGYTF. CDR3 coding DNA: TGTGCCAGCAGCTTACGACAGCCTAACTATGGCTACACCTTC.

This sequence joins TRBV7-3 and TRBJ1-5; 7 positions match TRBD1. V shed 5 bases, J shed 4 bases, and the junction held 8 bases outside the gene matches. CDR3 length: 15 amino acids. Germline CDR1 and CDR2: SGHTA and FQGTGA. This CDR3 is CASSPDGTANQPQHF. The DNA of the CDR3 is TGTGCCAGCAGCCCGGACGGGACAGCAAATCAGCCCCAGCATTTT.

V is TRBV10-1 and J is TRBJ2-5; 7 nucleotides match TRBD2. This CDR3 has 15 amino acids. V dropped 2 bases and J dropped 2; count of bases not matched to a gene: 5. Germline-derived CDR1 and CDR2 are WNHNN and SYGVQD (reference sequence). The CDR3: CASSEASGPQETQYF. Here the CDR3 DNA reads TGCGCCAGCAGTGAGGCTAGCGGACCGCAAGAGACCCAGTACTTC.

This chain joins TRBV18 and TRBJ1-4; TRBD1 might be the D (6 bases). The CDR3 runs to 14 residues. Trimming took 6 bases from V and 5 from J, leaving 13 bases between them. The germline V gene has CDR1 KGHSH and CDR2 LQKENI. CDR3 in amino acids: CASSTTGQNEKLFF. DNA of the CDR3: TGTGCCAGCTCTACGACAGGACAGAATGAAAAACTGTTTTTT.

The chain joins TRBV3-1 (or the pseudogene TRBV3-2) to TRBJ1-4; 9 bases fit TRBD1. This CDR3 comprises 19 residues. V shed 4 bases, J shed 10 bases, and the junction held 22 bases outside the gene matches. Per the germline V gene, CDR1 is LGHDT and CDR2 is YNNKEL (reference sequence). CDR3 residues: CASSLGQGVFNRGNVKLFF. The CDR3 nucleotides are TGTGCCAGCAGCCTGGGACAGGGAGTATTCAACCGGGGCAACGTAAAACTGTTTTTT.

As for this clone: Other DNA sequences within the sample encode an identical CDR3. The chain couples TRBV9 to TRBJ1-1; tentative D call: TRBD1 (5 bases). Germline assignment: CDR1 SGDLS and CDR2 YYNGEE. The CDR3 totals 12 residues. V was cut by 4 bases and J by 8 bases, with 12 bases left in between. The CDR3 sequence: CASSPQGTEAFF. CDR3 DNA: TGTGCCAGCAGCCCCCAGGGTACGGAAGCTTTCTTT.

This clone has more than one count but fewer than ten. The J gene is TRBJ2-3, the V gene TRBV6-6; D is undetermined. The V gene's germline CDR1 is MNHNY and CDR2 SVGAGI (reference sequence). This CDR3 contains 13 residues. Trimming took 6 bases from V and 2 from J, leaving 9 bases between them. CDR3: CASSPPNTDTQYF. The DNA of the CDR3 is TGTGCCAGCAGCCCCCCTAACACAGATACGCAGTATTTT.

The genes are TRBV19 and TRBJ2-3; perhaps TRBD1 as D (5 bases). Trimming took off 4 bases at V and 6 bases at J, with 11 bases between the two ends. This CDR3 has 13 amino acids. Germline V gives CDR1 LNHDA, CDR2 SQIVND (reference sequence). CDR3 protein: CASSKGYRDTQYF. CDR3 in DNA: TGTGCCAGTAGTAAGGGGTACCGGGATACGCAGTATTTT.

The chain employs TRBV19 and TRBJ2-6; D not certain. V dropped 1 base and J dropped 1 base, with 8 bases sitting between them. The CDR3 is made up of 16 amino acids. Germline V gives CDR1 LNHDA, CDR2 SQIVND (reference sequence). As DNA, the CDR3 is TGTGCCAGTAGTATAGGAACGACTTCTGGGGCCAACGTCCTGACTTTC. The encoded protein is CASSIGTTSGANVLTF.

This clone showed up just once. The V call is TRBV29-1, the J call TRBJ1-1, with TRBD1 identical over 7 bases. Germline values: CDR1 SQVTM, CDR2 ANQGSEA. This CDR3 comprises 14 residues. With V trimmed by 6 bases and J by 1 base, 8 bases remained unmatched. CDR3: CSVLGGEGNTEAFF. In DNA form, the CDR3 reads TGCAGCGTCCTAGGGGGCGAAGGGAACACTGAAGCTTTCTTT. The entire variable domain, with the rest obtained from reference TRBV29-1 and TRBJ1-1, is as follows: SAVISQKPSRDICQRGTSLTIQCQVDSQVTMMFWYRQQPGQSLTLIATANQGSEATYESGFVIDKFPISRPNLTFSTLTVSNMSPEDSSIYLCSVLGGEGNTEAFFGQGTRLTVV.

The rearrangement links TRBV2 to TRBJ1-3; D possibly corresponds to TRBD1 (5 bases). V dropped 9 bases and J dropped 0 bases, with 12 bases sitting between them. Germline loops: CDR1 SNHLY, CDR2 FYNNEI. The length of the CDR3 is 14 residues. The CDR3 DNA follows: TGTGCCAGACTCTCGACAGTCTCTGGAAACACCATATATTTT. As protein: CARLSTVSGNTIYF.

The rearrangement uses TRBV21-1 and TRBJ2-3; the DNA was not used to check the table's D call, TRBD2. TRBV21-1 has pseudogene status. The CDR3 totals 20 residues. CDR3 sequence: CASSPKGGLIRRSRGDTQYF. In DNA form, the CDR3 reads TGTGCCAGCAGCCCCAAGGGGGGGCTAATCCGACGGTCCCGAGGGGATACGCAGTATTTT.

This rearrangement joins TRBV6-1 to TRBJ1-1; tentative D call: TRBD1 (6 bases). With 0 bases removed from V and 1 base from J, the gap between germline ends came to 9 bases. The CDR3 loop spans 15 amino acids. Germline CDR1 and CDR2: MNHNS and SASEGT. The CDR3 region is CASSEAGAGNTEAFF. The CDR3 nucleotides read TGTGCCAGCAGTGAAGCGGGGGCAGGGAACACTGAAGCTTTCTTT.

The J gene is TRBJ1-2, the V gene TRBV6-5; D not resolved. The V end lost 0 bases, the J end lost 4 bases, and 12 bases lay between the germline ends. CDR1 and CDR2 from the germline V gene are MNHEY and SVGAGI. This CDR3 has 15 amino acids. The CDR3 reads CASSYSREAVYGYTF. CDR3 bases: TGTGCCAGCAGTTACTCGAGAGAGGCGGTCTATGGCTACACCTTC.

The chain uses TRBV7-3 and TRBJ2-2; 9 nucleotides match TRBD2. Trimming at V came to 2 bases and at J to 4 bases, leaving 8 bases not matched to a gene. This CDR3 is 17 amino acids long. Germline values: CDR1 SGHTA, CDR2 FQGTGA. Here the CDR3 reads CASSLEGSGGLTGELFF. CDR3 sequence (DNA): TGTGCCAGCAGCTTAGAAGGTAGCGGGGGCCTCACCGGGGAGCTGTTTTTT.

The chain is built from TRBV11-3 and TRBJ2-7; D not resolved. Germline CDR1 is SGHNT and CDR2 is YENEEA. V lost 1 base and J 7 bases, leaving 14 bases between the germline ends. The CDR3 length is 14 residues. CDR3 residues: CASSLGGSSREQYF. The CDR3 region has the DNA TGTGCCAGCAGCTTAGGAGGCAGCTCTAGGGAGCAGTACTTC.

The chain carries TRBV7-9 and TRBJ1-1; D is unresolved. V lost 6 bases to trimming and J lost 1 base, with 12 bases between them. The CDR3 covers 14 residues. Germline V gives CDR1 SEHNR, CDR2 FQNEAQ (reference sequence). The CDR3 DNA reads as TGTGCCAGCAGTGGAGCCTGGCAGAACACTGAAGCTTTCTTT. Protein: CASSGAWQNTEAFF. The full variable domain, completed using reference TRBV7-9 and TRBJ1-1, is DTGVSQNPRHKITKRGQNVTFRCDPISEHNRLYWYRQTLGQGPEFLTYFQNEAQLEKSRLLSDRFSAERPKGSFSTLEIQRTEQGDSAMYLCASSGAWQNTEAFFGQGTRLTVV.

The chain employs TRBV12-2 and TRBJ2-2; TRBD1 is taken as the D call from the table, unchecked against the DNA. TRBV12-2 is a listed pseudogene. The CDR3 is 16 amino acids. CDR3: CASRFWTGDNTGELFF. The DNA for the CDR3 is TGTGCAAGTCGCTTCTGGACAGGGGACAACACCGGGGAGCTGTTTTTT.

The V gene is TRBV27, the J gene TRBJ1-6; 8 nucleotides line up with TRBD1. There are 15 residues in the CDR3. The germline gives CDR1 MNHEY, CDR2 SMNVEV (reference sequence). V lost 7 bases, J lost 10 bases, and 12 bases stayed unmatched. This CDR3 reads CASNVLDRAGSPLHF. CDR3 DNA sequence: TGTGCCAGCAACGTCTTGGACAGGGCAGGGTCACCCCTCCACTTT.

The chain recombines TRBV12-3 or TRBV12-4 with TRBJ2-2; no reliable D call. The CDR3 length is 10 residues. V shed 10 bases and J shed 4 bases, with 4 bases lying between them. CDR3 sequence (DNA): TGTGCCATATTCACCGGGGAGCTGTTTTTT. Encoded protein: CAIFTGELFF.

The chain uses TRBV9 and TRBJ2-3; a weak D match, TRBD2 (5 bases). CDR1 is SGDLS and CDR2 is YYNGEE in the germline V gene. V shed 0 bases and J shed 5 bases, with 13 bases lying between them. The CDR3 spans 15 residues. The CDR3 sequence is CASSVDSGFEDTQYF. The CDR3 DNA is TGTGCCAGCAGCGTAGATTCGGGGTTCGAAGATACGCAGTATTTT.

V gene TRBV6-6 combines with J gene TRBJ2-1; 8 nucleotides match TRBD1. This CDR3 is built from 18 residues. CDR1 and CDR2 (germline): MNHNY, SVGAGI (reference sequence). The J segment lost 0 bases and the V segment lost 5 bases, leaving 12 bases of the junction unmatched. The CDR3 bases are TGTGCCAGCAGTCCTCACGGACAGGGTAAAAGCTCCTACAATGAGCAGTTCTTC. It is translated as CASSPHGQGKSSYNEQFF.

This chain links TRBV7-8 with TRBJ2-1; tentatively, D is TRBD2 (6 bases). V lost 5 bases to trimming and J lost 12 bases, with 23 bases between them. The CDR3 has 15 amino acids. Germline CDR1 reads SGHVS; CDR2 reads FQNEAQ. Written as DNA, the CDR3 is TGTGCCAGCAGCCGAGCGGGCCCGCACCCTCAAGGGCAGTTCTTC. It is translated as CASSRAGPHPQGQFF. Supplemented by reference TRBV7-8 and TRBJ2-1, the full variable domain reads GAGVSQSPRYKVAKRGQDVALRCDPISGHVSLFWYQQALGQGPEFLTYFQNEAQLDKSGLPSDRFFAERPEGSVSTLKIQRTQQEDSAVYLCASSRAGPHPQGQFFGPGTRLTVL.

This clone is a singleton in its sample. The chain recombines TRBV2 with TRBJ2-1, with D maybe TRBD1 (5 bases). Germline V CDR1 and CDR2: SNHLY, FYNNEI. Trimming shortened V by 3 bases and J by 0 bases, and 18 bases separated the two germline ends. This CDR3 is 18 amino acids long. In DNA form, the CDR3 reads TGTGCCAGCAGTGATCCCGGAACAGGTACCCGCTCCTACAATGAGCAGTTCTTC. Protein: CASSDPGTGTRSYNEQFF.

The gene calls are TRBV7-9 and TRBJ1-6, with TRBD1 as a possible D gene (5 bases). The length of the CDR3 is 15 residues. V was cut by 5 bases and J by 10 bases, with 18 bases left in between. Germline V gene sequence: CDR1 SEHNR, CDR2 FQNEAQ (reference sequence). CDR3 nucleotide sequence: TGTGCCAGCAGCCCTCTGGTAGGGGTACGATCACCCCTCCACTTT. This sequence encodes CASSPLVGVRSPLHF.

Regarding this clone: The junction differs from germline at one of its ends, possibly a read error. V gene TRBV5-1 combines with J gene TRBJ1-2, with D perhaps matching TRBD1 (5 bases). The CDR3 has 13 amino acids. Looked up from germline, CDR1 is SGHRS and CDR2 is YFSETQ. Here the CDR3 reads CASSLGQHYGYTF. The CDR3 coding sequence is TGCGCCAGCAGTTTGGGGCAACACTATGGCTACACCTTC.

This clone was observed at least ten times. CDR3 region: CASSRREALHEQYF. For the CDR3, the DNA is TGTGCCAGTAGTAGACGCGAAGCGTTGCACGAGCAGTACTTC. The V and J genes are TRBV19 and TRBJ2-7; D remains ambiguous. CDR3 length equals 14 residues. Trimming stripped 4 bases from V and 5 bases from J, with 15 bases between. Germline CDR1 LNHDA, CDR2 SQIVND (reference sequence). The full variable domain, rest sourced from reference TRBV19 and TRBJ2-7, is DGGITQSPKYLFRKEGQNVTLSCEQNLNHDAMYWYRQDPGQGLRLIYYSQIVNDFQKGDIAEGYSVSREKKESFPLTVTSAQKNPTAFYLCASSRREALHEQYFGPGTRLTVT.

The V call is TRBV5-6, the J call TRBJ1-1; 7 nucleotides line up with TRBD1. Germline V gene data show CDR1 as SGHDT and CDR2 as YYEEEE. The V segment lost 0 bases and the J segment 1 base; nucleotides outside the gene matches: 3. CDR3 length equals 15 residues. The CDR3 DNA sequence: TGTGCCAGCAGCTTGGGGGACAGCCAGAACACTGAAGCTTTCTTT. It specifies CASSLGDSQNTEAFF.

V and J are TRBV5-1 and TRBJ2-5; 7 nucleotides agree with TRBD1. Trimming took 3 bases from V and 2 from J; bases not matched to a gene: 7. The CDR3 is 15 residues long. Germline CDR1 and CDR2: SGHRS and YFSETQ. The CDR3 nucleotides are TGCGCCAGCAGCTCCCGTGGGACAGAACAAGAGACCCAGTACTTC. Amino acid sequence: CASSSRGTEQETQYF.

The chain is built from TRBV7-3 and TRBJ2-5, with 11 positions matching TRBD2. V lost 6 bases to trimming and J lost 5 bases; unmatched junction nucleotides: 2. CDR1 is SGHTA, CDR2 FQGTGA, per germline. This CDR3 spans 13 amino acids. The CDR3 DNA follows: TGTGCCAGCAGTTCTAGCGGGGGGGAGACCCAGTACTTC. It is translated as CASSSSGGETQYF.